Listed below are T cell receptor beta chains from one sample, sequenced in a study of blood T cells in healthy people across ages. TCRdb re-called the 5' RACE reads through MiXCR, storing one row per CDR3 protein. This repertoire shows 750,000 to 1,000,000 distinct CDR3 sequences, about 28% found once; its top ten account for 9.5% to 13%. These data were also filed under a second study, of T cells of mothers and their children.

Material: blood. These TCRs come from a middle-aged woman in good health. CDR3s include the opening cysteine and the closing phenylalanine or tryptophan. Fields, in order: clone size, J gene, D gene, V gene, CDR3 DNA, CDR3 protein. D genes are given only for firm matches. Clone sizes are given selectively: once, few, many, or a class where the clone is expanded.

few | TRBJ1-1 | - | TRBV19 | TGTGCCAGTATTTCCGGACTGAACACTGAAGCTTTCTTT | CASISGLNTEAFF
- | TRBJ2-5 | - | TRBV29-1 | TGCAGCGCCTCGAGGTCACTACAAGAGACCCAGTACTTC | CSASRSLQETQYF
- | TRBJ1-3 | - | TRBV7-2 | TGTGCCAGCAGCTTAGTTTCCGCAGGGACTGGAAACACCATATATTTT | CASSLVSAGTGNTIYF
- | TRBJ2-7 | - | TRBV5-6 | TGTGCCAGCAGAGAACAGGGAACAGCCGAGCAGTACTTC | CASREQGTAEQYF
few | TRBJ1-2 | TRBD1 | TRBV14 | TGTGCCAGCGGCCAAGTGAGATTGACAGGGGGATATGGCTACACCTTC | CASGQVRLTGGYGYTF
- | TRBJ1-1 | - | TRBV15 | TGTGCCACCAGCAGTCCTGAGATGAACACTGAAGCTTTCTTT | CATSSPEMNTEAFF
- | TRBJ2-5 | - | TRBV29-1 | TGCAGCGCTGAAGATGCCGGGCAGCAAGAGACCCAGTACTTC | CSAEDAGQQETQYF
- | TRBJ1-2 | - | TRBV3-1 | TGTGCCAGCAGCCAGGCAAAGTACGGAATTGACTATGGCTACACCTTC | CASSQAKYGIDYGYTF
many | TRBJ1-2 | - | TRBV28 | TGTGCCAGCAGTTTAGGCCCCGACGGGGGGCACTATGGCTACACCTTC | CASSLGPDGGHYGYTF
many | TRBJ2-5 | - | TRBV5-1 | TGCGCCAGCAGCCCTGACAGTAACCAAGAGACCCAGTACTTC | CASSPDSNQETQYF
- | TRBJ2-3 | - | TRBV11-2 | TGTGCCAGCAGCTTAGAGAGTGGGGTAGGGGCAGATACGCGGTATTTT | CASSLESGVGADTRYF
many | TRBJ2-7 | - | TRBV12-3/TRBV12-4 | TGTGCCAGCAGTTTAGGAATGGCAGCGAGCTCCTACGAGCAGTACTTC | CASSLGMAASSYEQYF
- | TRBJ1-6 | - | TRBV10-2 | TGCGCCAGCAGAGCGACAAAGGGATATTCACCCCTCCACTTT | CASRATKGYSPLHF
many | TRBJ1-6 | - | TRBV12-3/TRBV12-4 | TGTGCCAGCAGTTTCGAACACTCACCCCTCCACTTT | CASSFEHSPLHF
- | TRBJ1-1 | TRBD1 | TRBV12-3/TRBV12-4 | TGTGCCAGCAGTTTGGAGACAGGGAGGATGAACACTGAAGCTTTCTTT | CASSLETGRMNTEAFF
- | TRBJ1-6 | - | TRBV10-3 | TGTGCCATCAGTGTGAGCCAGGATAATTCACCCCTCCACTTT | CAISVSQDNSPLHF
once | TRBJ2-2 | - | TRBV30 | TGTGCCTGGAGTCCTCGAAGGGCCGCAGGGACTTCTACCGGGGAGCTGTTTTTT | CAWSPRRAAGTSTGELFF
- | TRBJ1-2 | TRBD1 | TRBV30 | TGTGCCTGGGTCAAGACAGGGGAAAAGGAGGGCTACACCTTC | CAWVKTGEKEGYTF
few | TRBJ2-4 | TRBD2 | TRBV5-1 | TGCGCCAGCAGCTTGGTTAGCGGGGCCCCCTTAGCCAAAAACATTCAGTACTTC | CASSLVSGAPLAKNIQYF
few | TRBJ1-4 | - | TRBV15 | TGTGCCACCAGCAGAGATGTGAATGAAAAACTGTTTTTT | CATSRDVNEKLFF
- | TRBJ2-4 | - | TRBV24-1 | TGTGCCACCGAACAACTGCTTAAGGGGGTTAACATTCAGTACTTC | CATEQLLKGVNIQYF
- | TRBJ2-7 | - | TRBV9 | TGTGCCAGCAGCGTAGCCTCCGGCACAGGGAAAAACGAGCAGTACTTC | CASSVASGTGKNEQYF
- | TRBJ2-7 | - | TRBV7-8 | TGTACCAGCAGCTTAGTGGACAGCTACGAGCAGTACTTC | CTSSLVDSYEQYF
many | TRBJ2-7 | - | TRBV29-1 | TGCAGCGCAACATCCCGGGACAACTCCTACGAGCAGTACTTC | CSATSRDNSYEQYF
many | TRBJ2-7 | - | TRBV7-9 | TGTGCCAGCAGCCCACAGGCGGTGTGGGAGCAGTACTTC | CASSPQAVWEQYF
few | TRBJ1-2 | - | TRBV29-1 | TGCGGCGTTGAGTCTAACGGCTACACCTTC | CGVESNGYTF
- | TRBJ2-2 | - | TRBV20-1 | TGCAGTGCTAGAGACAGGGGCTGGAACACCGGGGAGCTGTTTTTT | CSARDRGWNTGELFF
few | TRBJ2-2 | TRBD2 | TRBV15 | TGTGCCACCAGCAGAGATCGGGGGGGGATAAACACCGGGGAGCTGTTTTTT | CATSRDRGGINTGELFF
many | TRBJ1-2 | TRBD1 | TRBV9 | TGTGCCAGCAGCGTAGGACCCCCGGGACAGGGAGGCTATGGCTACACCTTC | CASSVGPPGQGGYGYTF
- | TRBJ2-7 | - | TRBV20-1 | TGCAGTGCTAGAGCCTCCAGAACGGGGGACCTCTCCTACGAGCAGTACTTC | CSARASRTGDLSYEQYF
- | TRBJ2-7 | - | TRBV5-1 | TGCGCCAGCAGCAGAGGACGAACTGGGTCCTACGAGCAGTACTTC | CASSRGRTGSYEQYF
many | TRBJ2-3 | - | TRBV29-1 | TGCAGCGTTGTAGGCGGGGTCACAGATACGCAGTATTTT | CSVVGGVTDTQYF
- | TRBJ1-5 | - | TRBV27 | TGTGCCAGCAGTTTCCGGGGGGTCTGGGGGAATCAGCCCCAGCATTTT | CASSFRGVWGNQPQHF
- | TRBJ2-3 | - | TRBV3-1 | TGTGCCAGCAGCCAAGCACCGTCAGCAAGCACAGATACGCAGTATTTT | CASSQAPSASTDTQYF
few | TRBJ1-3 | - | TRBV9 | TGTGCCAGCACAGACGCAAGCTCTGGAAACACCATATATTTT | CASTDASSGNTIYF